The clone carrying this T cell receptor beta chain was recorded a few times. Its antigen is unidentified. V gave up 3 bases and J gave up 4 bases, with 9 bases separating them. CDR3 length: 13 amino acids. CDR1 LGHNT and CDR2 FRNRAP come from the germline V gene. The time point was: persistent/refractory GD, antithyroid drugs over 5 years with positive TRAb. From RNA extracted from PBMCs, the TCR library was made. This sample was included in a study of regulatory T cells in long-lasting Graves disease. Study overall: Persistent Graves' disease denoted over 5 years of antithyroid drugs plus positive TSH receptor antibodies. Broader study findings: Analysis covered peripheral blood alone, not thyroid tissue. Few sampled subjects may have lowered accuracy.

Through Arm-PCR of CDR3 regions and iRepertoire HTBI primers, TCR beta libraries were built. TCRdb reprocessed the multiplex PCR reads via MiXCR and lists one record per CDR3 protein. Here the sample spans roughly 450,000 distinct CDR3 sequences, roughly 20% being singletons. The sample was peripheral blood mononuclear cells (PBMCs), taken when the disease was refractory, from a patient treated with antithyroid drugs. The chain carries TRBV12-5 and TRBJ1-1; TRBD1 is a possible D gene (6 bases). The TCR was taken from a female donor with Graves disease. The CDR3 region is CASGFGGGTEAFF. The CDR3 DNA is TGTGCTAGTGGTTTCGGGGGCGGCACTGAAGCTTTCTTT.